This is a list of T cell receptor beta chains from one sample in a study of T cells in Graves' hyperthyroidism and ophthalmopathy. In TCRdb, the multiplex PCR reads were re-called with MiXCR into one record per CDR3 protein. The table records around 600,000 distinct CDR3 sequences, 11% to 15% of them present only once. The sequenced sample consisted of blood. The receptors shown here come from a woman younger than 35 with Graves' ophthalmopathy. CDR3s include the opening cysteine and the closing phenylalanine or tryptophan. Fields, in order: clone size, V gene, D gene, J gene, CDR3 DNA, CDR3 protein. The D gene is left open where the match is weak. Where a row states a size, it is once, few, many or the class of an expanded clone; other rows omit it.

clone size: .
V gene: TRBV20-1
D gene: .
J gene: TRBJ2-4
CDR3 DNA: TGCAGTGCTAGAGATACAGGGAGCTCTCAAGCCAAAAACATTCAGTACTTC
CDR3 protein: CSARDTGSSQAKNIQYF

clone size: many
V gene: TRBV6-6
D gene: .
J gene: TRBJ2-7
CDR3 DNA: TGTGCCAGCAGTTACCAATATGGGGGTGATTACGAGCAGTACTTC
CDR3 protein: CASSYQYGGDYEQYF

clone size: many
V gene: TRBV11-2
D gene: .
J gene: TRBJ1-4
CDR3 DNA: TGTGCCAGCAGCTTAGATCAGGGCAACAGACTGTTTTTT
CDR3 protein: CASSLDQGNRLFF

clone size: many
V gene: TRBV28
D gene: .
J gene: TRBJ1-1
CDR3 DNA: TGTGCCAGCTGCTCAGCGGGGTCGGGGACACCGAACACTGAAGCTTTCTTT
CDR3 protein: CASCSAGSGTPNTEAFF

clone size: few
V gene: TRBV5-1
D gene: .
J gene: TRBJ2-5
CDR3 DNA: TGCGCCAGCAGCTGGACCCCCTACTCCCCGGCTATGACCCAGTACTTC
CDR3 protein: CASSWTPYSPAMTQYF

clone size: .
V gene: TRBV7-2
D gene: TRBD2
J gene: TRBJ2-3
CDR3 DNA: TGTGCCAGCAGCTTAGCAGGGACTAGCGGGACTACGCAGTATTTT
CDR3 protein: CASSLAGTSGTTQYF

clone size: many
V gene: TRBV6-5
D gene: TRBD2
J gene: TRBJ2-2
CDR3 DNA: TGTGCCAGCAGTTACGTCCCGCCAACTAGCGGTGGGGGGACCGGGGAGCTGTTTTTT
CDR3 protein: CASSYVPPTSGGGTGELFF

clone size: .
V gene: TRBV5-8
D gene: TRBD2
J gene: TRBJ2-7
CDR3 DNA: TGTGCCAGCAGAGTGGGACTACCCAATGATAGAGACGAGCAGTACTTC
CDR3 protein: CASRVGLPNDRDEQYF

clone size: many
V gene: TRBV20-1
D gene: .
J gene: TRBJ1-5
CDR3 DNA: TGCAGTGCCTCAACGCTGGGTCAGCCCCAGCATTTT
CDR3 protein: CSASTLGQPQHF

clone size: many
V gene: TRBV29-1
D gene: .
J gene: TRBJ2-1
CDR3 DNA: TGCAGCGTTGTGAGCTATGGGTCCTACAATGAGCAGTTCTTC
CDR3 protein: CSVVSYGSYNEQFF

clone size: many
V gene: TRBV7-9
D gene: TRBD2
J gene: TRBJ2-1
CDR3 DNA: TGTGCCAGCAGTCCCTTAGCGGGAGGGCCGTACAATGAGCAGTTCTTC
CDR3 protein: CASSPLAGGPYNEQFF

clone size: many
V gene: TRBV28
D gene: .
J gene: TRBJ2-1
CDR3 DNA: TGTGCCAGCAGTTTCCCCCCTGATGTAGAGCGGTACAATGAGCAGTTCTTC
CDR3 protein: CASSFPPDVERYNEQFF

clone size: few
V gene: TRBV9
D gene: TRBD2
J gene: TRBJ2-3
CDR3 DNA: TGTGCCAGCAGTCCAAGGGCTAGCGGGAGAGATACGCAGTATTTT
CDR3 protein: CASSPRASGRDTQYF

clone size: .
V gene: TRBV19
D gene: .
J gene: TRBJ1-1
CDR3 DNA: TGTGCCAGTAGTATTAGACAGTTAAACACTGAAGCTTTCTTT
CDR3 protein: CASSIRQLNTEAFF

clone size: many
V gene: TRBV11-2
D gene: TRBD2
J gene: TRBJ2-3
CDR3 DNA: TGTGCCAGCAGCGCGGGACTAGCGGGAAGAGATACGCAGTATTTT
CDR3 protein: CASSAGLAGRDTQYF

clone size: .
V gene: TRBV5-1
D gene: TRBD1
J gene: TRBJ1-2
CDR3 DNA: TGCACCAGCAGCCCGTACAGGGGATCTAATGGCTACACCTTC
CDR3 protein: CTSSPYRGSNGYTF

clone size: many
V gene: TRBV18
D gene: .
J gene: TRBJ2-7
CDR3 DNA: TGTGCCAGCTCACCTGGTCGGTTGGGGACCTACGAGCAGTACTTC
CDR3 protein: CASSPGRLGTYEQYF

clone size: few
V gene: TRBV6-4
D gene: .
J gene: TRBJ2-5
CDR3 DNA: .
CDR3 protein: CASKRDTKKETQYFGEETQYF

clone size: once
V gene: TRBV29-1
D gene: .
J gene: TRBJ1-2
CDR3 DNA: TGCAGCGTCTCCGGGACACCTAATAACTATGGCTACACCTTC
CDR3 protein: CSVSGTPNNYGYTF

clone size: .
V gene: TRBV19
D gene: .
J gene: TRBJ2-3
CDR3 DNA: TGTGCCAGTAGTACCAGGGTCGCTAACACAGATACGCAGTATTTT
CDR3 protein: CASSTRVANTDTQYF

clone size: many
V gene: TRBV12-3/TRBV12-4
D gene: .
J gene: TRBJ1-6
CDR3 DNA: TGTGCCAGCAGTCTGGGACTAAACGGAGATTCACCCCTCCACTTT
CDR3 protein: CASSLGLNGDSPLHF

clone size: many
V gene: TRBV20-1
D gene: .
J gene: TRBJ2-1
CDR3 DNA: TGCAGTGCTGGAGGGGGGGCCAGGGGGGGAAGCTCCTACAATGAGCAGTTCTTC
CDR3 protein: CSAGGGARGGSSYNEQFF

clone size: many
V gene: TRBV5-5
D gene: .
J gene: TRBJ1-5
CDR3 DNA: TGTGCCAGCAGCTTGATAGGGGCTAGCAATCAGCCCCAGCATTTT
CDR3 protein: CASSLIGASNQPQHF

clone size: many
V gene: TRBV5-6
D gene: TRBD1
J gene: TRBJ1-5
CDR3 DNA: TGTGCCAGCAGCTTGGCCAGGGGGTCGCCAAGTCAGCCCCAGCATTTT
CDR3 protein: CASSLARGSPSQPQHF

clone size: few
V gene: TRBV5-1
D gene: TRBD2
J gene: TRBJ2-1
CDR3 DNA: TGCGCCAGCAGCTTGGGGCCAGGCGGGAGGAGAAGGGCGCCCTACAATGAGCAGTTCTTC
CDR3 protein: CASSLGPGGRRRAPYNEQFF

clone size: .
V gene: TRBV30
D gene: .
J gene: TRBJ2-1
CDR3 DNA: TGTGCCTGGGGAGACAATGAGCAGTTCTTC
CDR3 protein: CAWGDNEQFF

clone size: many
V gene: TRBV20-1
D gene: .
J gene: TRBJ2-7
CDR3 DNA: TGCAGTGCTCGTGGGCCAACCTACGAGCAGTACTTC
CDR3 protein: CSARGPTYEQYF

clone size: .
V gene: TRBV19
D gene: TRBD2
J gene: TRBJ2-3
CDR3 DNA: TGTGCCAGCAGGGAGGGCCGCGACACAGATACGCAGTATTTT
CDR3 protein: CASREGRDTDTQYF

clone size: many
V gene: TRBV12-3/TRBV12-4
D gene: TRBD1
J gene: TRBJ1-4
CDR3 DNA: TGTGCCAGCATATATCAGGGGGCCTTTGGTGAAAAACTGTTTTTT
CDR3 protein: CASIYQGAFGEKLFF

clone size: many
V gene: TRBV11-2
D gene: TRBD2
J gene: TRBJ2-3
CDR3 DNA: TGTGCCAGCAGCCCCTGGGGTAGCGGGGAAATTGGAGATACGCAGTATTTT
CDR3 protein: CASSPWGSGEIGDTQYF

clone size: many
V gene: TRBV28
D gene: .
J gene: TRBJ1-2
CDR3 DNA: TGTGCCAGCAGTTCAGACTATGGCTACACCTTC
CDR3 protein: CASSSDYGYTF

clone size: .
V gene: TRBV29-1
D gene: TRBD1
J gene: TRBJ2-7
CDR3 DNA: TGCAGCGTTAGGACAGGGGACAGCTCCTACGAGCAGTACTTC
CDR3 protein: CSVRTGDSSYEQYF

clone size: .
V gene: TRBV11-2
D gene: .
J gene: TRBJ2-4
CDR3 DNA: TGTGCCAGCAGCTTAGTCTCAGGGGCCGGTGCCAAAAACATTCAGTACTTC
CDR3 protein: CASSLVSGAGAKNIQYF

clone size: .
V gene: TRBV11-1
D gene: .
J gene: TRBJ1-2
CDR3 DNA: TGTGCCAGCAGCTTAGCAGGGGAAGGCTACACCTTC
CDR3 protein: CASSLAGEGYTF

clone size: many
V gene: TRBV28
D gene: TRBD1
J gene: TRBJ2-3
CDR3 DNA: TGTGCCAGCACTTCTCCGGGACAGTGGACAGATACGCAGTATTTT
CDR3 protein: CASTSPGQWTDTQYF

clone size: many
V gene: TRBV11-2
D gene: .
J gene: TRBJ2-5
CDR3 DNA: TGTGCCAGCAGCCGCTCAGCCGGGGGAGAGACCCAGTACTTC
CDR3 protein: CASSRSAGGETQYF

clone size: .
V gene: TRBV19
D gene: TRBD1
J gene: TRBJ1-1
CDR3 DNA: TGTGCCAGTAGTGCTCGACAGGGGGTTGGTGAAGCTTTCTTT
CDR3 protein: CASSARQGVGEAFF

clone size: few
V gene: TRBV6-2/TRBV6-3
D gene: .
J gene: TRBJ1-2
CDR3 DNA: TGTGCCAGCAGTTACTCGCTGGTTCGGGGCTACACCTTC
CDR3 protein: CASSYSLVRGYTF

clone size: few
V gene: TRBV12-3/TRBV12-4
D gene: TRBD1
J gene: TRBJ1-2
CDR3 DNA: TGTGCCAGCAGTATCACCGGGACAGGGGTGAAAGGCTACACCTTC
CDR3 protein: CASSITGTGVKGYTF

clone size: few
V gene: TRBV20-1
D gene: .
J gene: TRBJ2-1
CDR3 DNA: TGCAGTGCTAGAGATCGGGCTCTGTATATGGGCCCCTACAATGAGCAGTTCTTC
CDR3 protein: CSARDRALYMGPYNEQFF

clone size: few
V gene: TRBV7-6
D gene: .
J gene: TRBJ2-7
CDR3 DNA: TGTGCCAGCAGCTCACGGGACGCCTACTACGAGCAGTACTTC
CDR3 protein: CASSSRDAYYEQYF

clone size: many
V gene: TRBV11-3
D gene: .
J gene: TRBJ2-1
CDR3 DNA: TGTGCCAGCAGCTTAGACAGCAATGAGCAGTTCTTC
CDR3 protein: CASSLDSNEQFF

clone size: many
V gene: TRBV28
D gene: .
J gene: TRBJ2-7
CDR3 DNA: TGTGCCAGCAGTTTAGAACTACCCGCGTCCCCGAGCTCCTACGAGCAGTACTTC
CDR3 protein: CASSLELPASPSSYEQYF

clone size: many
V gene: TRBV3-1
D gene: .
J gene: TRBJ2-1
CDR3 DNA: TGTGCCAGCAGCCATGGGGGGAGGAGCTACAATGAGCAGTTCTTC
CDR3 protein: CASSHGGRSYNEQFF

clone size: many
V gene: TRBV24-1
D gene: .
J gene: TRBJ2-1
CDR3 DNA: TGTGCCACCAGTGAAACCAGGGGCACCTACAATGAGCAGTTCTTC
CDR3 protein: CATSETRGTYNEQFF

clone size: many
V gene: TRBV7-9
D gene: .
J gene: TRBJ2-1
CDR3 DNA: TGTGCCAGCAGCTTAGAGGGGGGGGGGAGTGAGCAGTTCTTC
CDR3 protein: CASSLEGGGSEQFF

clone size: many
V gene: TRBV5-1
D gene: TRBD2
J gene: TRBJ2-1
CDR3 DNA: TGCGCCAGCAGCTTGTCTAGCGGGGTCAATGAGCAGTTCTTC
CDR3 protein: CASSLSSGVNEQFF

clone size: .
V gene: TRBV11-1
D gene: TRBD1
J gene: TRBJ1-2
CDR3 DNA: TGTGCCAGCAGCTTAGAGGGCAGGGGGCGCACGGGTAACTATGGCTACACCTTC
CDR3 protein: CASSLEGRGRTGNYGYTF

clone size: .
V gene: TRBV30
D gene: TRBD1
J gene: TRBJ2-3
CDR3 DNA: TGTGCCTGGAGTATGCAGGGGACAGGTACGCAGTATTTT
CDR3 protein: CAWSMQGTGTQYF

clone size: many
V gene: TRBV28
D gene: TRBD1
J gene: TRBJ1-1
CDR3 DNA: TGTGCCAGCAGACCCGACAGGGGGCCTACTGAAGCTTTCTTT
CDR3 protein: CASRPDRGPTEAFF